The rows below give T cell receptor beta chains drawn from one sample of a study of shared clonotypes between healthy human individuals. TCRdb's table, derived via immunoSEQ multiplex PCR, lists solely in-frame clones and lacks some. The repertoire holds about 640,000 clones, with about two thirds as singletons. Material: memory CD4+ T cells sorted from blood. The receptors were sampled from a woman aged 25 to 39 in good health. Both conserved end residues are part of each CDR3. Each record gives: clone size, V gene, D gene, J gene, CDR3 protein, CDR3 DNA. D genes are given only for firm matches. Some rows mark clone size as missing; the rest say once, few, many or name a class of expanded clone.

abundance: -
v_gene: TRBV7-2
d_gene: -
j_gene: TRBJ2-1
CDR3aa: CASSLGVGAYNEQFF
CDR3nt: TGTGCCAGCAGCTTAGGAGTAGGGGCCTACAATGAGCAGTTCTTC

abundance: -
v_gene: TRBV18
d_gene: TRBD2
j_gene: TRBJ2-5
CDR3aa: CASSPPAGGFQETQYF
CDR3nt: TGTGCCAGCTCACCACCAGCGGGAGGGTTCCAAGAGACCCAGTACTTC

abundance: -
v_gene: TRBV21-1
d_gene: -
j_gene: TRBJ2-1
CDR3aa: CASSKASAGGAVNEQFF
CDR3nt: TGTGCCAGCAGCAAAGCTTCTGCGGGAGGGGCCGTGAATGAGCAGTTCTTC

abundance: -
v_gene: TRBV28
d_gene: TRBD1
j_gene: TRBJ1-2
CDR3aa: CASSSTGTGGRGYTF
CDR3nt: TGTGCCAGCAGTTCCACCGGGACAGGGGGCCGTGGCTACACCTTC

abundance: -
v_gene: TRBV28
d_gene: -
j_gene: TRBJ2-5
CDR3aa: CASSFLGGRGARTQYF
CDR3nt: TGTGCCAGCAGTTTTTTGGGTGGCAGGGGCGCCCGGACCCAGTACTTC

abundance: few
v_gene: TRBV18
d_gene: TRBD1
j_gene: TRBJ1-5
CDR3aa: CASSPGQTNQPQHF
CDR3nt: TGTGCCAGCTCACCGGGACAGACCAATCAGCCCCAGCATTTT

abundance: -
v_gene: TRBV19
d_gene: -
j_gene: TRBJ2-4
CDR3aa: CASSQASFIAKNIQYF
CDR3nt: TGTGCCAGTAGTCAGGCATCGTTCATAGCCAAAAACATTCAGTACTTC

abundance: -
v_gene: TRBV9
d_gene: TRBD1
j_gene: TRBJ1-2
CDR3aa: CASSPEEGQLYGYTF
CDR3nt: TGTGCCAGCAGCCCCGAGGAGGGACAGCTTTATGGCTACACCTTC

abundance: -
v_gene: TRBV27
d_gene: -
j_gene: TRBJ2-7
CDR3aa: CASSQLTGPSYEQYF
CDR3nt: TGTGCCAGCAGTCAACTAACAGGGCCGTCCTACGAGCAGTACTTC

abundance: -
v_gene: TRBV27
d_gene: -
j_gene: TRBJ1-1
CDR3aa: CASSPTTAPWGTEAFF
CDR3nt: TGTGCCAGCAGTCCTACGACAGCCCCTTGGGGAACTGAAGCTTTCTTT

abundance: -
v_gene: TRBV7-8
d_gene: -
j_gene: TRBJ2-7
CDR3aa: CASSLALSRMFYEQYF
CDR3nt: TGTGCCAGCAGCTTAGCGCTGTCTAGAATGTTCTACGAGCAGTACTTC

abundance: -
v_gene: TRBV10-1
d_gene: -
j_gene: TRBJ1-1
CDR3aa: CASSESIWGTEAFF
CDR3nt: TGCGCCAGCAGTGAGTCGATCTGGGGGACTGAAGCTTTCTTT

abundance: few
v_gene: TRBV4-1
d_gene: -
j_gene: TRBJ1-5
CDR3aa: CASSQEGGGNQPQHF
CDR3nt: TGCGCCAGCAGCCAAGAGGGGGGCGGGAATCAGCCCCAGCATTTT

abundance: -
v_gene: TRBV7-9
d_gene: -
j_gene: TRBJ2-7
CDR3aa: CASSRAGADEQYF
CDR3nt: TGTGCCAGCAGCAGAGCCGGGGCCGACGAGCAGTACTTC

abundance: -
v_gene: TRBV7-9
d_gene: -
j_gene: TRBJ1-4
CDR3aa: CASSSDKLFF
CDR3nt: TGTGCCAGCAGCTCGGACAAACTGTTTTTT

abundance: -
v_gene: TRBV9
d_gene: TRBD1
j_gene: TRBJ1-3
CDR3aa: CASTLSNGDRGRINGNTIYF
CDR3nt: TGTGCCAGCACCCTCTCAAATGGGGACAGGGGGCGCATCAATGGAAACACCATATATTTT

abundance: -
v_gene: TRBV18
d_gene: -
j_gene: TRBJ2-3
CDR3aa: CASSPGPTDTQYF
CDR3nt: TGTGCCAGCTCACCAGGACCCACAGATACGCAGTATTTT

abundance: -
v_gene: TRBV2
d_gene: TRBD1
j_gene: TRBJ1-1
CDR3aa: CASTPTGWEDTEAFF
CDR3nt: TGTGCCAGCACCCCGACAGGGTGGGAAGACACTGAAGCTTTCTTT

abundance: -
v_gene: TRBV5-6
d_gene: -
j_gene: TRBJ2-7
CDR3aa: CASSPRVAYEQYF
CDR3nt: TGTGCCAGCAGCCCCAGGGTGGCCTACGAGCAGTACTTC

abundance: once
v_gene: TRBV6-5
d_gene: -
j_gene: TRBJ1-3
CDR3aa: CASSKRQASGNTIYF
CDR3nt: TGTGCCAGCAGTAAAAGACAGGCCTCTGGAAACACCATATATTTT

abundance: -
v_gene: TRBV30
d_gene: -
j_gene: TRBJ1-4
CDR3aa: CAWSASGSDREKLFF
CDR3nt: TGTGCCTGGAGTGCTTCGGGGTCCGATCGTGAAAAACTGTTTTTT

abundance: -
v_gene: TRBV7-8
d_gene: TRBD1
j_gene: TRBJ2-7
CDR3aa: CASSRQRTGTYEQYF
CDR3nt: TGTGCCAGCAGCCGCCAAAGGACAGGGACCTACGAGCAGTACTTC

abundance: -
v_gene: TRBV11-3
d_gene: -
j_gene: TRBJ1-1
CDR3aa: CASSLSLYTEAFF
CDR3nt: TGTGCCAGCAGTTTATCTTTGTACACTGAAGCTTTCTTT

abundance: -
v_gene: TRBV28
d_gene: TRBD2
j_gene: TRBJ2-2
CDR3aa: CASSSGAGVGLFF
CDR3nt: TGTGCCAGCAGTTCGGGAGCGGGAGTGGGGCTGTTTTTT

abundance: once
v_gene: TRBV12-5
d_gene: -
j_gene: TRBJ2-3
CDR3aa: CASGLDRVKDTQYF
CDR3nt: TGTGCTAGTGGTTTGGACAGGGTTAAAGATACGCAGTATTTT

abundance: -
v_gene: TRBV5-5
d_gene: -
j_gene: TRBJ2-1
CDR3aa: CASSRRDSAGEQFF
CDR3nt: TGTGCCAGCAGCCGGCGGGACTCGGCGGGTGAGCAGTTCTTC

abundance: -
v_gene: TRBV14
d_gene: -
j_gene: TRBJ2-3
CDR3aa: CASSLNQGDTQYF
CDR3nt: TGTGCCAGCAGCCTCAATCAGGGAGATACGCAGTATTTT

abundance: -
v_gene: TRBV6-6
d_gene: -
j_gene: TRBJ2-3
CDR3aa: CASSPARASTDTQYF
CDR3nt: TGTGCCAGCAGTCCAGCGCGCGCTAGCACAGATACGCAGTATTTT

abundance: -
v_gene: TRBV7-9
d_gene: -
j_gene: TRBJ1-2
CDR3aa: CASTPLGQGIVWGYTF
CDR3nt: TGTGCCAGCACCCCTCTGGGGCAGGGGATAGTGTGGGGCTACACCTTC

abundance: -
v_gene: TRBV28
d_gene: TRBD1
j_gene: TRBJ2-7
CDR3aa: CASKSPGQGAAEQYF
CDR3nt: TGTGCCAGTAAATCCCCGGGACAGGGGGCCGCCGAGCAGTACTTC

abundance: -
v_gene: TRBV5-1
d_gene: -
j_gene: TRBJ2-7
CDR3aa: CASLYEQYF
CDR3nt: TGCGCCAGCCTATACGAGCAGTACTTC

abundance: -
v_gene: TRBV27
d_gene: -
j_gene: TRBJ2-7
CDR3aa: CASGSSGTQYEQYF
CDR3nt: TGTGCCAGTGGGTCCAGCGGTACCCAATACGAGCAGTACTTC

abundance: -
v_gene: TRBV6-6
d_gene: -
j_gene: TRBJ1-3
CDR3aa: CASRPGLRSGNTIYF
CDR3nt: TGTGCCAGCAGACCGGGACTCCGCTCTGGAAACACCATATATTTT

abundance: -
v_gene: TRBV2
d_gene: -
j_gene: TRBJ1-1
CDR3aa: CASRKWDDQNTEAFF
CDR3nt: TGTGCCAGCAGGAAATGGGACGACCAGAACACTGAAGCTTTCTTT

abundance: -
v_gene: TRBV2
d_gene: -
j_gene: TRBJ1-2
CDR3aa: CASALGRMDGYTF
CDR3nt: TGTGCCAGCGCTCTGGGCCGGATGGATGGCTACACCTTC

abundance: -
v_gene: TRBV6-5
d_gene: TRBD1
j_gene: TRBJ1-2
CDR3aa: CASRGQGLRGYTF
CDR3nt: TGTGCCAGCAGGGGACAGGGGCTAAGGGGCTACACCTTC

abundance: -
v_gene: TRBV7-2
d_gene: -
j_gene: TRBJ2-1
CDR3aa: CASSRDWGISEQFF
CDR3nt: TGTGCCAGCAGCAGGGACTGGGGGATTTCTGAGCAGTTCTTC

abundance: few
v_gene: TRBV9
d_gene: -
j_gene: TRBJ2-1
CDR3aa: CASSVGGSGNEQFF
CDR3nt: TGTGCCAGCAGCGTAGGAGGGAGTGGCAATGAGCAGTTCTTC